A selection of T cell receptor beta chains follows, all from one sample in a study of blood T cell repertoires in COVID-19. Profiled with immunoSEQ multiplex PCR; TCRdb holds only in-frame clones, not every one. The sample includes about 76,000 clones, roughly 81% seen only once; the top ten take 9.5% to 12%. The specimen was peripheral blood. The receptors shown here come from a man aged 60 to 69 with COVID-19, enrolled during active disease. The CDR3 runs from the conserved cysteine through the conserved F or W. The D gene is left open where the match is weak. Clone size is shown for a subset of rows, as once, few, many or a class of expanded clone.

v_gene: TRBV6-6
j_gene: TRBJ1-1
d_gene: .
abundance: .
CDR3aa: CASSYSGSPAEAFF
CDR3nt: TGTGCCAGCAGTTACTCGGGGAGCCCGGCTGAAGCTTTCTTT

v_gene: TRBV5-4
j_gene: TRBJ1-6
d_gene: TRBD1
abundance: .
CDR3aa: CASSTPTGGRGSPLHF
CDR3nt: TGTGCCAGCAGCACTCCCACAGGGGGCCGGGGATCACCCCTCCACTTT

v_gene: TRBV19
j_gene: TRBJ2-3
d_gene: .
abundance: .
CDR3aa: CASSMQSGRHTQYF
CDR3nt: TGTGCCAGTAGTATGCAGTCAGGGAGGCATACGCAGTATTTT

v_gene: TRBV7-2
j_gene: TRBJ2-1
d_gene: .
abundance: .
CDR3aa: CASSLVPGYNEQFF
CDR3nt: TGTGCCAGCAGCTTAGTTCCCGGCTACAATGAGCAGTTCTTC

v_gene: TRBV25-1
j_gene: TRBJ1-4
d_gene: TRBD1
abundance: .
CDR3aa: CASSDSLQGSLFF
CDR3nt: TGTGCCAGCAGTGACTCACTACAGGGGTCACTGTTTTTT

v_gene: TRBV20-1
j_gene: TRBJ2-1
d_gene: TRBD2
abundance: .
CDR3aa: CSAGRAFEQFF
CDR3nt: TGCAGTGCAGGGAGGGCCTTTGAGCAGTTCTTC

v_gene: TRBV5-4
j_gene: TRBJ1-2
d_gene: TRBD1
abundance: .
CDR3aa: CASSPTLRDRDPYGYTF
CDR3nt: TGTGCCAGCAGCCCAACACTCCGGGACAGGGACCCCTATGGCTACACCTTC

v_gene: TRBV2
j_gene: TRBJ1-1
d_gene: .
abundance: .
CDR3aa: CASSVARDTEAFF
CDR3nt: TGTGCCAGCAGTGTGGCGAGGGACACTGAAGCTTTCTTT

v_gene: TRBV9
j_gene: TRBJ2-1
d_gene: TRBD2
abundance: .
CDR3aa: CASSVTSGRHNEQFF
CDR3nt: TGTGCCAGCAGCGTTACCAGCGGGAGACACAATGAGCAGTTCTTC

v_gene: TRBV5-5
j_gene: TRBJ2-2
d_gene: .
abundance: .
CDR3aa: CASSLGPAATNTGELFF
CDR3nt: TGTGCCAGCAGCTTAGGCCCAGCGGCAACGAACACCGGGGAGCTGTTTTTT

v_gene: TRBV24-1
j_gene: TRBJ1-2
d_gene: .
abundance: .
CDR3aa: CATSHRVDYGYTF
CDR3nt: TGTGCCACCAGTCACAGGGTTGACTATGGCTACACCTTC

v_gene: TRBV5-1
j_gene: TRBJ2-7
d_gene: TRBD2
abundance: .
CDR3aa: CASSLDTSGIYEQYF
CDR3nt: TGCGCCAGCAGCTTGGATACTAGCGGGATCTACGAGCAGTACTTC

v_gene: TRBV3-1/TRBV3-2
j_gene: TRBJ1-2
d_gene: .
abundance: .
CDR3aa: CASSDMDYGYTF
CDR3nt: TGTGCCAGCAGCGACATGGATTATGGCTACACCTTC

v_gene: TRBV30
j_gene: TRBJ1-5
d_gene: .
abundance: .
CDR3aa: CAWSVGLQANQPQHF
CDR3nt: TGTGCCTGGAGTGTGGGTTTACAGGCAAATCAGCCCCAGCATTTT

v_gene: TRBV7-9
j_gene: TRBJ2-1
d_gene: TRBD2
abundance: .
CDR3aa: CASSRTSGRLTYNEQFF
CDR3nt: TGTGCCAGCAGCCGGACTAGCGGGAGACTCACCTACAATGAGCAGTTCTTC

v_gene: TRBV7-6
j_gene: TRBJ2-1
d_gene: .
abundance: .
CDR3aa: CASSSGPRVGRQSVSYNEQFF
CDR3nt: TGTGCCAGCAGCTCAGGGCCTCGGGTCGGACGACAATCAGTCTCCTACAATGAGCAGTTCTTC

v_gene: TRBV2
j_gene: TRBJ1-1
d_gene: .
abundance: .
CDR3aa: CASSEGTRNTEAFF
CDR3nt: TGTGCCAGCAGTGAGGGTACTAGGAACACTGAAGCTTTCTTT

v_gene: TRBV5-1
j_gene: TRBJ2-7
d_gene: TRBD1
abundance: .
CDR3aa: CASSSGGTGIYEQYF
CDR3nt: TGCGCCAGCAGCTCGGGCGGGACAGGGATCTACGAGCAGTACTTC

v_gene: TRBV18
j_gene: TRBJ2-2
d_gene: .
abundance: .
CDR3aa: CASSPTTTGANTGELFF
CDR3nt: TGTGCCAGCTCACCAACGACGACAGGAGCGAACACCGGGGAGCTGTTTTTT

v_gene: TRBV12-3/TRBV12-4
j_gene: TRBJ1-1
d_gene: .
abundance: .
CDR3aa: CASSFGPYEAFF
CDR3nt: TGTGCCAGCAGTTTTGGGCCCTATGAAGCTTTCTTT

v_gene: TRBV6-2/TRBV6-3
j_gene: TRBJ2-7
d_gene: .
abundance: .
CDR3aa: CASSRSSYEQYF
CDR3nt: TGTGCCAGCAGTCGGAGCTCCTACGAGCAGTACTTC

v_gene: TRBV13
j_gene: TRBJ2-3
d_gene: TRBD2
abundance: once
CDR3aa: CASSLRLAETDTQYF
CDR3nt: TGTGCCAGCAGCCTTCGACTAGCGGAGACAGATACGCAGTATTTT

v_gene: TRBV2
j_gene: TRBJ1-5
d_gene: .
abundance: .
CDR3aa: CASLPGALGSQHF
CDR3nt: TGTGCCAGCCTCCCAGGGGCCCTCGGTTCCCAGCATTTT

v_gene: TRBV6-5
j_gene: TRBJ2-7
d_gene: .
abundance: few
CDR3aa: CASKTTTVSYEQYF
CDR3nt: TGTGCCAGCAAAACTACGACCGTCTCCTACGAGCAGTACTTC

v_gene: TRBV25-1
j_gene: TRBJ2-7
d_gene: TRBD2
abundance: .
CDR3aa: CASSDGLAKAYEQYF
CDR3nt: TGTGCCAGCAGTGACGGACTAGCGAAAGCCTACGAGCAGTACTTC

v_gene: TRBV13
j_gene: TRBJ2-5
d_gene: .
abundance: many
CDR3aa: CASSLGSVSQETQYF
CDR3nt: TGTGCCAGCAGCTTAGGGAGCGTGTCGCAAGAGACCCAGTACTTC

v_gene: TRBV28
j_gene: TRBJ2-3
d_gene: .
abundance: .
CDR3aa: CASSSPGGRYTDTQYF
CDR3nt: TGTGCCAGCAGTTCTCCCGGGGGGCGGTACACAGATACGCAGTATTTT

v_gene: TRBV24-1
j_gene: TRBJ1-5
d_gene: TRBD1
abundance: .
CDR3aa: CATSDSQGASRPQHF
CDR3nt: TGTGCCACCAGTGACTCACAGGGGGCTTCTCGGCCCCAGCATTTT

v_gene: TRBV3-1/TRBV3-2
j_gene: TRBJ2-2
d_gene: TRBD2
abundance: .
CDR3aa: CASRGGLAFTGELFF
CDR3nt: TGTGCCAGCAGAGGCGGACTAGCGTTCACCGGGGAGCTGTTTTTT

v_gene: TRBV3-1/TRBV3-2
j_gene: TRBJ1-2
d_gene: TRBD1
abundance: .
CDR3aa: CASSQEGGRRQGGYTF
CDR3nt: TGTGCCAGCAGCCAAGAGGGCGGCAGGCGACAGGGTGGCTACACCTTC

v_gene: TRBV18
j_gene: TRBJ2-3
d_gene: TRBD1
abundance: .
CDR3aa: CASLVRTGGSDTQYF
CDR3nt: TGTGCCAGCCTAGTCCGAACAGGGGGCTCAGATACGCAGTATTTT

v_gene: TRBV2
j_gene: TRBJ1-4
d_gene: TRBD1
abundance: .
CDR3aa: CASSELGQGINEKLFF
CDR3nt: TGTGCCAGCAGTGAGCTTGGACAGGGCATTAATGAAAAACTGTTTTTT

v_gene: TRBV15
j_gene: TRBJ2-3
d_gene: .
abundance: .
CDR3aa: CATSRELRSDTQYF
CDR3nt: TGTGCCACCAGCAGAGAATTGAGGTCAGATACGCAGTATTTT

v_gene: TRBV6-2/TRBV6-3
j_gene: TRBJ1-4
d_gene: .
abundance: .
CDR3aa: CASSQQRLNEKLFF
CDR3nt: TGTGCCAGCAGCCAGCAGAGACTAAATGAAAAACTGTTTTTT

v_gene: TRBV4-1
j_gene: TRBJ2-7
d_gene: .
abundance: few
CDR3aa: CASSQDRRGSSYEQYF
CDR3nt: TGCGCCAGCAGCCAAGATCGGCGAGGGAGCTCCTACGAGCAGTACTTC

v_gene: TRBV10-3
j_gene: TRBJ2-7
d_gene: .
abundance: few
CDR3aa: CAIRTAYEQYF
CDR3nt: TGTGCCATCAGGACAGCGTACGAGCAGTACTTC

v_gene: TRBV24-1
j_gene: TRBJ1-3
d_gene: .
abundance: .
CDR3aa: CATSSSRGSGNTIYF
CDR3nt: TGTGCCACCTCCTCGTCCCGTGGGAGCGGAAACACCATATATTTT

v_gene: TRBV6-1
j_gene: TRBJ2-5
d_gene: TRBD2
abundance: .
CDR3aa: CASSEVLAGVTEETQYF
CDR3nt: TGTGCCAGCAGTGAGGTTCTAGCGGGGGTTACAGAAGAGACCCAGTACTTC

v_gene: TRBV5-1
j_gene: TRBJ2-3
d_gene: .
abundance: .
CDR3aa: CASSTRGLTDTQYF
CDR3nt: TGCGCCAGCAGCACCCGGGGACTCACAGATACGCAGTATTTT

v_gene: TRBV25-1
j_gene: TRBJ1-1
d_gene: .
abundance: .
CDR3aa: CASSLTTGSEAFF
CDR3nt: TGTGCCAGCAGTCTAACCACAGGGTCTGAAGCTTTCTTT

v_gene: TRBV4-2
j_gene: TRBJ2-1
d_gene: .
abundance: .
CDR3aa: CASSQGAADPYNEQFF
CDR3nt: TGTGCCAGCAGCCAGGGGGCAGCCGACCCCTACAATGAGCAGTTCTTC

v_gene: TRBV5-4
j_gene: TRBJ2-3
d_gene: .
abundance: .
CDR3aa: CASSSGGQGNVDTQYF
CDR3nt: TGTGCCAGCAGCTCGGGGGGCCAGGGGAATGTAGATACGCAGTATTTT

v_gene: TRBV5-1
j_gene: TRBJ1-6
d_gene: .
abundance: .
CDR3aa: CASSLGGSSYNSPLHF
CDR3nt: TGCGCCAGCAGCTTGGGCGGTAGCTCCTATAATTCACCCCTCCACTTT

v_gene: TRBV19
j_gene: TRBJ2-2
d_gene: .
abundance: .
CDR3aa: CASSIGSLTGELFF
CDR3nt: TGTGCCAGTAGTATAGGCTCCCTAACCGGGGAGCTGTTTTTT

v_gene: TRBV5-1
j_gene: TRBJ1-3
d_gene: TRBD1
abundance: .
CDR3aa: CASSSPTGEAGNTIYF
CDR3nt: TGCGCCAGCAGCTCCCCGACAGGGGAGGCTGGAAACACCATATATTTT

v_gene: TRBV6-6
j_gene: TRBJ2-7
d_gene: TRBD1
abundance: .
CDR3aa: CASSTDRPTYEQYF
CDR3nt: TGTGCCAGCAGCACGGACAGGCCAACCTACGAGCAGTACTTC

v_gene: TRBV19
j_gene: TRBJ1-2
d_gene: .
abundance: .
CDR3aa: CASSGLVYGYTF
CDR3nt: TGTGCCAGTAGTGGACTGGTCTATGGCTACACCTTC

v_gene: TRBV7-2
j_gene: TRBJ2-4
d_gene: .
abundance: .
CDR3aa: CASSLGVGDIQYF
CDR3nt: TGTGCCAGCAGCTTAGGAGTAGGGGACATTCAGTACTTC

v_gene: TRBV30
j_gene: TRBJ2-5
d_gene: .
abundance: .
CDR3aa: CAWTGSAETQYF
CDR3nt: TGTGCCTGGACAGGGTCCGCAGAGACCCAGTACTTC

v_gene: TRBV21-1
j_gene: TRBJ1-5
d_gene: .
abundance: .
CDR3aa: CATGPRGIHHQPQHF
CDR3nt: TGTGCCACCGGACCAAGGGGCATTCATCATCAGCCCCAGCATTTT

v_gene: TRBV6-6
j_gene: TRBJ1-1
d_gene: .
abundance: .
CDR3aa: CASSPDRLSTEAFF
CDR3nt: TGTGCCAGCAGCCCGGACAGATTGAGCACTGAAGCTTTCTTT

v_gene: TRBV4-1
j_gene: TRBJ2-3
d_gene: .
abundance: once
CDR3aa: CASSQEGGAADTQYF
CDR3nt: TGCGCCAGCAGCCAAGAGGGGGGGGCCGCGGATACGCAGTATTTT

v_gene: TRBV7-2
j_gene: TRBJ2-1
d_gene: TRBD2
abundance: .
CDR3aa: CASSPPQREGHLFF
CDR3nt: TGTGCCAGCAGCCCACCACAGCGGGAGGGCCATCTATTCTTC

v_gene: TRBV7-3
j_gene: TRBJ2-1
d_gene: .
abundance: .
CDR3aa: CASSLKVTGAGDYNEQFF
CDR3nt: TGTGCCAGCAGCCTAAAGGTCACGGGGGCGGGAGACTACAATGAGCAGTTCTTC

v_gene: TRBV10-1
j_gene: TRBJ2-1
d_gene: .
abundance: once
CDR3aa: CASSGLYNEQFF
CDR3nt: TGCGCCAGCTCAGGGCTTTACAATGAGCAGTTCTTC

v_gene: TRBV12-3/TRBV12-4
j_gene: TRBJ1-6
d_gene: .
abundance: .
CDR3aa: CASSNSRTALHF
CDR3nt: TGTGCCAGCAGTAACAGCCGTACGGCCCTCCACTTT

v_gene: TRBV4-1
j_gene: TRBJ2-5
d_gene: TRBD1
abundance: .
CDR3aa: CASSISPARQGRETQYF
CDR3nt: TGCGCCAGCAGCATCTCCCCAGCGAGACAGGGAAGAGAGACCCAGTACTTC

v_gene: TRBV2
j_gene: TRBJ2-7
d_gene: TRBD1
abundance: .
CDR3aa: CASSPGTGAYEQYF
CDR3nt: TGTGCCAGCAGTCCCGGGACAGGGGCCTACGAGCAGTACTTC

v_gene: TRBV3-1/TRBV3-2
j_gene: TRBJ1-1
d_gene: .
abundance: .
CDR3aa: CASSRTGLTNTEAFF
CDR3nt: TGTGCCAGCAGCCGAACAGGGCTGACTAACACTGAAGCTTTCTTT

v_gene: TRBV6-5
j_gene: TRBJ2-7
d_gene: TRBD2
abundance: .
CDR3aa: CASSWTSGGEQYF
CDR3nt: TGTGCCAGCAGTTGGACTAGCGGGGGAGAGCAGTACTTC